The 25 T cell receptor beta chains in this list originate from one sample, sequenced in a study of early T cells in non-severe SARS-CoV-2 infection. From the 5' RACE reads, TCRdb called clonotypes with MiXCR, one entry per CDR3 protein. The table shows some 82,000 distinct CDR3 sequences, with 9.5% to 15% occurring only once. This material consisted of whole blood, taken at baseline. These receptors were taken from an adult who was a healthcare worker with PCR-confirmed SARS-CoV-2 infection or an uninfected control (not recorded which).

This clonotype was seen just once. The chain recombines TRBV6-2 or TRBV6-3 with TRBJ1-2, with a tentative D call TRBD1 (5 bases). V lost 4 bases, J lost 5 bases, and 20 bases lay in between. The CDR3 consists of 16 residues. Germline assignment: CDR1 MNHEY and CDR2 SVGEGT. CDR3 region: CASSFEGSPYLYGYTF. The CDR3 DNA reads TGTGCCAGCAGTTTTGAGGGGTCCCCTTATCTATATGGCTACACCTTC.

There are many counts of this clonotype. The chain uses TRBV3-1 and TRBJ1-6; D not certain. Trimming removed 6 bases from V and 4 bases from J, with 7 bases in between. In germline, CDR1 is LGHDT, CDR2 YNNKEL (reference sequence). The CDR3 has 13 amino acids. CDR3: CASSTVYNSPLHF. In DNA form, the CDR3 reads TGTGCCAGCAGTACGGTTTATAATTCACCCCTCCACTTT. The full variable domain, completed using reference TRBV3-1 and TRBJ1-6, is DTAVSQTPKYLVTQMGNDKSIKCEQNLGHDTMYWYKQDSKKFLKIMFSYNNKELIINETVPNRFSPKSPDKAHLNLHINSLELGDSAVYFCASSTVYNSPLHFGNGTRLTVT.

For the CDR3, the DNA is TGTGCCAGCGCCCCCGCGGACTCCTACGAGCAGTACTTC. It specifies CASAPADSYEQYF. The chain employs TRBV5-5 and TRBJ2-7; the D is unclear. Trimming pared 7 bases from V and 0 bases from J, leaving 11 bases between. This CDR3 contains 13 residues. Germline loops: CDR1 SGHKS, CDR2 YYEKEE (reference sequence).

This clonotype came up a few times. The V gene is TRBV20-1, the J gene TRBJ2-5; the D call may be TRBD1 or TRBD2 (5 bases each). Trimming cost V 3 bases and J 5 bases, with 13 bases left between them. The CDR3 is 13 residues long. The germline CDR1 and CDR2 sequences are DFQATT and SNEGSKA (reference sequence). The CDR3 DNA sequence: TGCAGTGCTAGTGGGGGAGACGGGGAGACCCAGTACTTC. This encodes CSASGGDGETQYF.

The rearrangement uses TRBV11-2 and TRBJ2-3; TRBD2 agrees at 9 bases. V was clipped by 3 bases and J by 6 bases; unmatched bases: 10. CDR1 is SGHAT and CDR2 is FQNNGV in the germline V gene. The CDR3 has 16 residues. For the CDR3, the DNA is TGTGCCAGCAGCTTCCGACTGACTAGCGGTTGGGATACGCAGTATTTT. Translation: CASSFRLTSGWDTQYF.

The chain joins TRBV27 to TRBJ1-1; 9 bases match TRBD1. Looked up from germline, CDR1 is MNHEY and CDR2 is SMNVEV (reference sequence). This CDR3 contains 14 residues. V trimming: 6 bases; J trimming: 6 bases; junction bases outside the gene matches: 8. The CDR3 DNA sequence: TGTGCCAGCAGCAAAATCGGACAGGGGTCTGAAGCTTTCTTT. This translates into CASSKIGQGSEAFF.

The CDR3 sequence is CASSFEPGHSLYEQYF. CDR3 nucleotides: TGTGCCAGCAGCTTTGAACCGGGACACAGCCTCTACGAGCAGTACTTC. This chain connects TRBV11-2 to TRBJ2-7, with D tentatively TRBD1 (6 bases). Germline assignment: CDR1 SGHAT and CDR2 FQNNGV. V was shortened by 3 bases and J by 3 bases, with 18 bases between the two germline ends. The CDR3 is 16 residues long.

This clonotype was seen ten or more times. The chain uses TRBV7-3 and TRBJ2-3; no reliable D call. This CDR3 comprises 14 residues. Per the germline V gene, CDR1 is SGHTA and CDR2 is FQGTGA. With 0 bases removed from V and 8 bases from J, the gap between germline ends came to 12 bases. The DNA for the CDR3 is TGTGCCAGCAGCTTAACAATCAGTGGTGGTACGCAGTATTTT. Its protein is CASSLTISGGTQYF.

This clonotype showed up many times. The V gene is TRBV24-1, the J gene TRBJ1-5; 8 bases map to TRBD1. The CDR3 covers 14 residues. V was pared by 8 bases and J by 2 bases, with 4 bases of the junction left unmatched. Looked up from germline, CDR1 is KGHDR and CDR2 is SFDVKD. The CDR3 sequence is CATMATGGNQPQHF. The CDR3 bases are TGTGCCACCATGGCGACAGGGGGCAATCAGCCCCAGCATTTT.

This clonotype showed up many times. The genes are TRBV19 and TRBJ2-6, with 9 bases that match TRBD2. With V trimmed by 4 bases and J by 1 base, 5 bases remained unmatched. The germline gives CDR1 LNHDA, CDR2 SQIVND (reference sequence). The CDR3 is 17 amino acids. The CDR3: CASSTLAGISGANVLTF. CDR3 in DNA: TGTGCCAGTAGTACCCTAGCGGGGATTTCTGGGGCCAACGTCCTGACTTTC.

This clonotype was recorded a few times. V is TRBV12-1 and J is TRBJ1-6. TRBV12-1 is listed as a pseudogene. The CDR3 extends over 12 amino acids. Here the CDR3 reads CASSLSDSPLHF. DNA for the CDR3: TGTGCCAGCAGCCTCAGCGATTCACCCCTCCACTTT.

This clonotype appeared a few times. V gene TRBV6-1 combines with J gene TRBJ1-5; D gene unclear. The V and J ends lost 0 bases and 3 bases respectively, with 9 bases between them. The V gene's germline CDR1 is MNHNS and CDR2 SASEGT. The CDR3 loop spans 15 amino acids. The CDR3 DNA is TGTGCCAGCAGTGAAGCGCGGGCAGACAATCAGCCCCAGCATTTT. Translating gives CASSEARADNQPQHF.

The sample holds a few counts of this clonotype. The CDR3: CASRPGATEAFF. In DNA form, the CDR3 reads TGCGCCAGCAGGCCGGGGGCCACTGAAGCTTTCTTT. The V and J genes are TRBV5-1 and TRBJ1-1, with a tentative D call TRBD1 (6 bases). Looked up from germline, CDR1 is SGHRS and CDR2 is YFSETQ. Trimming took off 5 bases at V and 4 bases at J, with 9 bases between the two ends. The CDR3 covers 12 residues.

The J gene is TRBJ2-7, the V gene TRBV12-3 or TRBV12-4, with D perhaps matching TRBD1 (6 bases). The CDR3 has 15 residues. Trimming removed 5 bases from V and 4 bases from J, with 18 bases in between. The CDR3: CASSLGDKRIYEQYF. The CDR3 bases are TGTGCCAGCAGTCTAGGGGACAAGAGGATTTACGAGCAGTACTTC.

This clonotype has a count of ten or more. The chain carries TRBV7-3 and TRBJ2-2, with 8 bases aligning to TRBD2. V shed 5 bases and J 1 base; nucleotides not matched to a gene: 6. Per the germline V gene, CDR1 is SGHTA and CDR2 is FQGTGA. The CDR3 totals 16 residues. The CDR3 DNA is TGTGCCAGCAGCCCCGGACTAGCAGGGAACACCGGGGAGCTGTTTTTT. Protein product: CASSPGLAGNTGELFF.

The chain carries TRBV2 and TRBJ2-3, with D possibly being TRBD1 or TRBD2 (5 bases each). The CDR3 is made up of 15 amino acids. CDR1 is SNHLY and CDR2 is FYNNEI in the germline V gene. Trimming shortened V by 5 bases and J by 3 bases, and 15 bases separated the two germline ends. The CDR3 loop reads CASSPMGVLTDTQYF. CDR3 bases: TGTGCCAGCAGTCCAATGGGGGTTTTGACAGATACGCAGTATTTT.

This clonotype appeared a few times. The chain recombines TRBV3-1 with TRBJ2-7, with TRBD1 matching 7 bases. The germline V gene encodes CDR1 LGHDT and CDR2 YNNKEL (reference sequence). The CDR3 has 13 residues. The V and J ends lost 4 bases and 6 bases, in that order; junction bases with no gene match: 6. CDR3 nucleotides: TGTGCCAGCAGCCCGACAGGGATAGGCGAGCAGTACTTC. Encoded protein: CASSPTGIGEQYF.

This clonotype was seen a handful of times. The chain combines TRBV29-1 with TRBJ2-1; TRBD2 matches at 7 bases. The CDR3 has 11 amino acids. Germline loops: CDR1 SQVTM, CDR2 ANQGSEA. The V and J ends lost 8 bases and 8 bases, in that order; junction bases with no gene match: 6. CDR3 protein: CSSFGGYEQFF. DNA of the CDR3: TGCAGCTCATTCGGGGGGTATGAGCAGTTCTTC.

The V call is TRBV3-1, the J call TRBJ2-3; D is undetermined. Deletions cut 1 base from V and 2 bases from J, with 10 bases between. CDR1 is LGHDT and CDR2 is YNNKEL in the germline V gene (reference sequence). This CDR3 is built from 15 residues. Here the CDR3 DNA reads TGTGCCAGCAGCCAAGGTCTACGTCACACAGATACGCAGTATTTT. Translated: CASSQGLRHTDTQYF.

This clonotype appeared many times. The chain is built from TRBV25-1 and TRBJ2-1, with 12 bases matching TRBD1. V shed 4 bases and J 9 bases; nucleotides not matched to a gene: 4. Per germline, CDR1 MGHDK and CDR2 SYGVNS. This CDR3 spans 14 amino acids. The CDR3 loop reads CASSGGQGAGEQFF. The CDR3, as DNA: TGTGCCAGCAGTGGGGGACAGGGGGCGGGTGAGCAGTTCTTC.

This clonotype has a handful of counts. This chain joins TRBV12-3 or TRBV12-4 and TRBJ1-4; 12 bases are a match to TRBD1. The CDR3 contains 14 residues. V lost 6 bases to trimming and J lost 7 bases; unmatched junction nucleotides: 3. The CDR3 is CASRGTGGGEKLFF. CDR3 coding DNA: TGTGCCAGCAGGGGGACAGGGGGCGGTGAAAAACTGTTTTTT.

This chain links TRBV9 with TRBJ2-5; 14 bases are a match to TRBD2. The CDR3 runs 16 residues. Trimming removed 0 bases from V and 2 bases from J; junction bases left unmatched: 0. Per the germline V gene, CDR1 is SGDLS and CDR2 is YYNGEE. This CDR3 is CASSVGTSGGQETQYF. The CDR3 DNA reads as TGTGCCAGCAGCGTAGGGACTAGCGGGGGGCAAGAGACCCAGTACTTC.

The rearrangement joins TRBV5-4 to TRBJ2-1; 8 bases agree with TRBD1. The germline V gene has CDR1 SGHNT and CDR2 YYREEE (reference sequence). CDR3 length: 14 amino acids. The J segment lost 6 bases and the V segment lost 6 bases, leaving 8 bases of the junction unmatched. Here the CDR3 DNA reads TGTGCCAGCAAAAGGACAGGGAGCCCCAATGAGCAGTTCTTC. Residues: CASKRTGSPNEQFF.

The J gene is TRBJ2-2, the V gene TRBV5-4; 10 nucleotides line up with TRBD2. CDR1 is SGHNT and CDR2 is YYREEE in the germline V gene (reference sequence). The CDR3 consists of 16 residues. After removal of 4 bases from V and 2 bases from J, the junction contained 5 bases not matched to a gene. CDR3 DNA sequence: TGTGCCAGCAGCCCGGGACTAGCGTATAACACCGGGGAGCTGTTTTTT. Encoded protein: CASSPGLAYNTGELFF.

The chain carries TRBV10-2 and TRBJ2-3, with 8 bases identical to TRBD2. From germline, CDR1 is WSHSY and CDR2 SAAADI. The V gene end was trimmed by 4 bases and the J gene end by 6 bases; junction bases not matched to a gene: 9. The CDR3 length is 15 residues. CDR3 sequence reads: CASSAGGDLADTQYF. The CDR3 DNA follows: TGCGCCAGCAGTGCGGGGGGGGACTTAGCTGATACGCAGTATTTT.